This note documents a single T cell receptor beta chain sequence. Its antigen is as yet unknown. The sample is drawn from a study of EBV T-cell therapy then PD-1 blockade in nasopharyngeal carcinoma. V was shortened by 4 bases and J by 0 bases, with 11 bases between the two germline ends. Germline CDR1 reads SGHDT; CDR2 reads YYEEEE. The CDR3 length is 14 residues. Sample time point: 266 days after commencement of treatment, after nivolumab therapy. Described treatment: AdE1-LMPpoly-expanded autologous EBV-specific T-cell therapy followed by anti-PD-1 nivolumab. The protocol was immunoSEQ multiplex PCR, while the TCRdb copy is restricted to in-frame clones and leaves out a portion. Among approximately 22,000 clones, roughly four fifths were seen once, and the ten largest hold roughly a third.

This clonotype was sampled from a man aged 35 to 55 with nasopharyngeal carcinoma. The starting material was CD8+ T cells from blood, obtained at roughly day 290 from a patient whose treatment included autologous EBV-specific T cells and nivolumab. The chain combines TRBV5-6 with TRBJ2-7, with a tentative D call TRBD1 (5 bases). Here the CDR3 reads CASSPTVRSYEQYF. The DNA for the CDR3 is TGTGCCAGCAGCCCGACAGTTCGCTCCTACGAGCAGTACTTC.